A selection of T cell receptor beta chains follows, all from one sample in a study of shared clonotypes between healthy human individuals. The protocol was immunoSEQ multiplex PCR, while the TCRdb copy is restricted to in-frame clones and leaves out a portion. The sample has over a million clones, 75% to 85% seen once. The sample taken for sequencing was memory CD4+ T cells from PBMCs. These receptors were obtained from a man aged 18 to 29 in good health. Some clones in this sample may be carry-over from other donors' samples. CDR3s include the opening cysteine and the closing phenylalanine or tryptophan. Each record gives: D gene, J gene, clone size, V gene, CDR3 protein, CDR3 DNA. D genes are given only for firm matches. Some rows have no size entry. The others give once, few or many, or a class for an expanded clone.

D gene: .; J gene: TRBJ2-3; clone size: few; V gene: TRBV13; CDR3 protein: CASRRGQKHTDTQYF; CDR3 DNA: TGTGCCAGTAGGAGGGGACAAAAACACACAGATACGCAGTATTTT
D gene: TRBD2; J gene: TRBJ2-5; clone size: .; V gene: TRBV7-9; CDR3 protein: CASSLLAGGGETQYF; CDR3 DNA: TGTGCCAGCAGCTTATTAGCGGGAGGTGGGGAGACCCAGTACTTC
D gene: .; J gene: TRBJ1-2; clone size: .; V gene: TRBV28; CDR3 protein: CASSLASYGYTF; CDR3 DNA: TGTGCCAGCAGTTTAGCCAGCTATGGCTACACCTTC
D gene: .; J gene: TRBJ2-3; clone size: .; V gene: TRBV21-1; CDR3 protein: CASSKEHSGGNTQYF; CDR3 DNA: TGTGCCAGCAGCAAAGAGCATTCAGGGGGAAATACGCAGTATTTT
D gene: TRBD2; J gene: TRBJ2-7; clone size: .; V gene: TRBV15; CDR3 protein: CATSRDREDEQYF; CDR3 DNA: TGTGCCACCAGCAGAGATCGGGAGGACGAGCAGTACTTC
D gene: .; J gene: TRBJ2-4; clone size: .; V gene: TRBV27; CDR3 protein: CASSFVRPTSKINIQYF; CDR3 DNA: TGTGCCAGCAGTTTCGTACGGCCAACTTCAAAAATAAACATTCAGTACTTC
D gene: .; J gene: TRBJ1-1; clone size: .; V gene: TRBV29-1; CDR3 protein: CSVARGGVNTEAFF; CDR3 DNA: TGCAGCGTTGCTCGGGGGGGAGTGAACACTGAAGCTTTCTTT
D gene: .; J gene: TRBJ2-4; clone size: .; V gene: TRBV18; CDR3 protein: CASSEGQRKNIQYF; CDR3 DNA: TGTGCCAGCTCAGAAGGACAGCGCAAAAACATTCAGTACTTC
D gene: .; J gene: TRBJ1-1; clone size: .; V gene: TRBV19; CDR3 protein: CATKFRLESEAFF; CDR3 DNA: TGTGCCACCAAATTTAGACTGGAGAGTGAAGCTTTCTTT
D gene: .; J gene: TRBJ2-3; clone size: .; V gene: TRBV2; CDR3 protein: CASSGPGDTQYF; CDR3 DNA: TGTGCCAGCAGTGGTCCGGGAGATACGCAGTATTTT
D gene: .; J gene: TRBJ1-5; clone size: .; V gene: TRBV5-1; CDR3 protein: CASSVTGIGNQPQHF; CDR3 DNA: TGCGCCAGCAGCGTAACAGGGATTGGCAATCAGCCCCAGCATTTT
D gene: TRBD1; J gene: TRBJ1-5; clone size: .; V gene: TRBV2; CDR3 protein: CASRETGAGQPQHF; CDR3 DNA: TGTGCCAGCAGGGAAACAGGGGCGGGCCAGCCCCAGCATTTT
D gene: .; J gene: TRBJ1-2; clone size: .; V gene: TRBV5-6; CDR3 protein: CASSRDGQSYGYTF; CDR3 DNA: TGTGCCAGCAGCCGGGACGGTCAGAGCTATGGCTACACCTTC
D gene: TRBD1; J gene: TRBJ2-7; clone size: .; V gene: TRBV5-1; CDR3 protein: CASSLVIGGQGTYEQYF; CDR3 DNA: TGCGCCAGCAGCTTGGTGATCGGGGGACAGGGTACCTACGAGCAGTACTTC
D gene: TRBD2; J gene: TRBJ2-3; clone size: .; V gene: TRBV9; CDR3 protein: CASSGDLAGAFHTQYF; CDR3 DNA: TGTGCCAGCAGCGGAGACCTAGCGGGGGCCTTTCATACGCAGTATTTT
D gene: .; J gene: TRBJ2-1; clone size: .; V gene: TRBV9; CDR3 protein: CASSVELSSYNEQFF; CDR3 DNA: TGTGCCAGCAGCGTAGAACTGAGCTCCTACAATGAGCAGTTCTTC
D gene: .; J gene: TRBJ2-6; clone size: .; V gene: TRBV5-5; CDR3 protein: CASSLIVSSGANVLTF; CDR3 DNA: TGTGCCAGCAGCTTGATTGTCAGCTCTGGGGCCAACGTCCTGACTTTC
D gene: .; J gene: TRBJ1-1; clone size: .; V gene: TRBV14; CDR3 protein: CASSQDRNRNTEAFF; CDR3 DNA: TGTGCCAGCAGCCAAGATCGAAACCGGAACACTGAAGCTTTCTTT
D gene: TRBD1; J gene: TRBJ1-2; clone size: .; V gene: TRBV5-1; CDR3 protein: CASSEPGQGYTF; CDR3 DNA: TGCGCCAGCAGCGAACCGGGACAGGGCTACACCTTC
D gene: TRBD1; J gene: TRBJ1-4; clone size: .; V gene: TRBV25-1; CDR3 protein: CASRAGQGDNEKLFF; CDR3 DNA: TGTGCCAGCAGGGCCGGACAGGGGGATAATGAAAAACTGTTTTTT
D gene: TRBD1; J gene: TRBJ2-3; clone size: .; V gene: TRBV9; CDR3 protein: CASSVASQGADTQYF; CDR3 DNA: TGTGCCAGCAGCGTAGCCTCGCAGGGGGCAGATACGCAGTATTTT
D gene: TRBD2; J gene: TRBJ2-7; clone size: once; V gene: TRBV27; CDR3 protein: CASRRALAGQNEQYF; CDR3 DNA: TGTGCCAGCCGACGGGCACTAGCGGGACAAAACGAGCAGTACTTC
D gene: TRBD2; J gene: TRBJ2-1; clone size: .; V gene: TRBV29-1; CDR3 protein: CSVAGTSNEQFF; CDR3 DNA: TGCAGCGTGGCCGGGACTAGCAATGAGCAGTTCTTC
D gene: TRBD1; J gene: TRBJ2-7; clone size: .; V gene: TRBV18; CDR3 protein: CASSLGQGAPYEQYF; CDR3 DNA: TGTGCCAGCTCTCTCGGACAGGGGGCTCCCTACGAGCAGTACTTC
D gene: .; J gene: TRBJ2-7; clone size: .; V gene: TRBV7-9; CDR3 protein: CASSLRESWYEQYF; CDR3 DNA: TGTGCCAGCAGCTTACGGGAGTCGTGGTACGAGCAGTACTTC
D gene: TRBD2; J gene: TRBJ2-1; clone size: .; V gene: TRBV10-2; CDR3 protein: CATFPGTSGSNEQFF; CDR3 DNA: TGCGCCACCTTCCCCGGGACTAGCGGGAGTAATGAGCAGTTCTTC
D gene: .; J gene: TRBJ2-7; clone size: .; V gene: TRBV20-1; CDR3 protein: CSARSGTPTYF; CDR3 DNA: TGCAGTGCTAGGTCCGGGACACCGACCTACTTC
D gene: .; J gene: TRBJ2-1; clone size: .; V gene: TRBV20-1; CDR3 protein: CSASRGNEQFF; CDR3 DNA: TGCAGTGCTAGTAGGGGTAATGAGCAGTTCTTC
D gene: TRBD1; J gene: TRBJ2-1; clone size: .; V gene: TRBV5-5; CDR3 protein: CVSSSTFRGRSEQFF; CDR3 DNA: TGTGTCAGCAGCTCAACGTTTAGGGGGCGAAGTGAGCAGTTCTTC
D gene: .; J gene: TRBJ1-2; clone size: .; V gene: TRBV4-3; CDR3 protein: CASSQEAGDGYTF; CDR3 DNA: TGCGCCAGCAGCCAAGAAGCCGGGGATGGCTACACCTTC
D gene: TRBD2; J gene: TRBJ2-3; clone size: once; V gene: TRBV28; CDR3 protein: CASSGGLAASTDTQYF; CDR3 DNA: TGTGCCAGCAGTGGGGGACTAGCGGCTAGCACAGATACGCAGTATTTT
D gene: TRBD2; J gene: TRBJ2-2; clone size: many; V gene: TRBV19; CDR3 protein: CASSPLGLARDTGELFF; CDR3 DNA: TGTGCCAGTAGTCCCCTGGGACTAGCCCGCGACACCGGGGAGCTGTTTTTT
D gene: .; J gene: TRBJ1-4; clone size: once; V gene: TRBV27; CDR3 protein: CASSLKVPGAYEDEKLFF; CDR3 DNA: TGTGCCAGCAGTTTAAAGGTCCCAGGGGCCTACGAGGATGAAAAACTGTTTTTT
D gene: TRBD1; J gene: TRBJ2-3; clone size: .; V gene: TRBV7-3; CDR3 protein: CASSWGQGGPDTQYF; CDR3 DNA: TGTGCCAGCAGCTGGGGACAGGGCGGCCCAGATACGCAGTATTTT
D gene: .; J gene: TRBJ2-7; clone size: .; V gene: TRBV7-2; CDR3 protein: CASSPQAGSGTYEQYF; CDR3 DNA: TGTGCCAGCAGCCCCCAGGCTGGTAGCGGTACCTACGAGCAGTACTTC
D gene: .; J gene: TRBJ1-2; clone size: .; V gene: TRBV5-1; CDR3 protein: CASSPVGGTGIYGYTF; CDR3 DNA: TGCGCCAGCAGCCCGGTGGGGGGGACCGGGATCTATGGCTACACCTTC
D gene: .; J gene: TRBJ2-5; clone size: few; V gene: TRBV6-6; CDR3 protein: CASSYQIETQYF; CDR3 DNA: TGTGCCAGCAGTTACCAGATAGAGACCCAGTACTTC
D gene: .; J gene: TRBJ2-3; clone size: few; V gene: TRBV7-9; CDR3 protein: CASSLAGVGDTQYF; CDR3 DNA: TGTGCCAGCAGCTTAGCGGGGGTCGGAGATACGCAGTATTTT
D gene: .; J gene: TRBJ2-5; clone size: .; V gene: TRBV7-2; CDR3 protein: CASSLGAAKETQYF; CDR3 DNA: TGTGCCAGCAGCTTAGGCGCCGCGAAAGAGACCCAGTACTTC
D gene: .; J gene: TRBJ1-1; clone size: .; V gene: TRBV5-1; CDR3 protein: CASSSAGTVTEAFF; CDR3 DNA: TGCGCCAGCAGCTCGGCCGGGACGGTCACTGAAGCTTTCTTT
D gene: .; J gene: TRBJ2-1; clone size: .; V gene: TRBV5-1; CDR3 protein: CASNPENGRSPFF; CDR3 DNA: TGCGCCAGCAACCCTGAAAACGGACGTTCGCCGTTCTTC